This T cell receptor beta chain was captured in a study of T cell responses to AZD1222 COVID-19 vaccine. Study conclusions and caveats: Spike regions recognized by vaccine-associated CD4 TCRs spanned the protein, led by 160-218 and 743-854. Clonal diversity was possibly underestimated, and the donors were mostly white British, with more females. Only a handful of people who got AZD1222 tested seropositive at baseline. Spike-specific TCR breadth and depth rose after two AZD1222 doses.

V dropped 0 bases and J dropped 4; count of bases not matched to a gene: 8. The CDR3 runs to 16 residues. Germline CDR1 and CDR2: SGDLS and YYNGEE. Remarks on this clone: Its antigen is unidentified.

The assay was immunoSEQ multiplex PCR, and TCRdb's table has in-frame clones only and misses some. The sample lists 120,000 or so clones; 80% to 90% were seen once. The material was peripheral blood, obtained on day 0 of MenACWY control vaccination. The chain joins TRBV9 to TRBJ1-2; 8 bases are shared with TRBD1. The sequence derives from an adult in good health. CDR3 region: CASSVGGTQGAYGYTF. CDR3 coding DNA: TGTGCCAGCAGCGTAGGAGGGACCCAGGGGGCCTATGGCTACACCTTC.